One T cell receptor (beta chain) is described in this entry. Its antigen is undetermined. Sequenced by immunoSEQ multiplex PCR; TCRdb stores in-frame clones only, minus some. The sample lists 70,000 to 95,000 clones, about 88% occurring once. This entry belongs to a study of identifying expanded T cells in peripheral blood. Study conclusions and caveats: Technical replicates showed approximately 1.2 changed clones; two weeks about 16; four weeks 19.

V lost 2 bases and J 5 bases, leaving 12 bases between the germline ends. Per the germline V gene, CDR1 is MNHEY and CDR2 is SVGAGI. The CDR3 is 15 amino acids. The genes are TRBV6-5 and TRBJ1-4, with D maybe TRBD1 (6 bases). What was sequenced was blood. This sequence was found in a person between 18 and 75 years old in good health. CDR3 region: CASSYTRGLNEKLFF. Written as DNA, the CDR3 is TGTGCCAGCAGTTACACTAGGGGGTTGAATGAAAAACTGTTTTTT.